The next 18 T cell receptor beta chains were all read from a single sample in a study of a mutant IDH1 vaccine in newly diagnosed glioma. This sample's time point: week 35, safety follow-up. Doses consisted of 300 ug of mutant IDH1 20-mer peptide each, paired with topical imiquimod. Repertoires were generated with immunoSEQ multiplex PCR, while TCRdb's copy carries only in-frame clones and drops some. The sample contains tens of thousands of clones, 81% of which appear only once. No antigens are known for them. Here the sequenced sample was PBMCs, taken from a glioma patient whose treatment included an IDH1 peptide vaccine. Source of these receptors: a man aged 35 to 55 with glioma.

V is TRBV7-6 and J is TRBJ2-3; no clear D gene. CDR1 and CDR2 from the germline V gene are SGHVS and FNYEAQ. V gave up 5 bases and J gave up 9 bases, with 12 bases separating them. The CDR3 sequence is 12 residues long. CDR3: CASSAWSSTQYF. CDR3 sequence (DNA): TGTGCCAGCAGCGCCTGGAGCTCAACGCAGTATTTT. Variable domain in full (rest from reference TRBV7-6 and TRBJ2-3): GAGVSQSPRYKVTKRGQDVALRCDPISGHVSLYWYRQALGQGPEFLTYFNYEAQQDKSGLPNDRFSAERPEGSISTLTIQRTEQRDSAMYRCASSAWSSTQYFGPGTRLTVL.

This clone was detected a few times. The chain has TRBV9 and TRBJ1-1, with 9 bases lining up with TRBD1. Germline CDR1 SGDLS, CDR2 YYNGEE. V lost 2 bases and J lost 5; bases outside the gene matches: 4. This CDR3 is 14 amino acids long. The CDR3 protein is CASSVETGGTEAFF. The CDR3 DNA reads TGTGCCAGCAGCGTGGAGACAGGGGGGACTGAAGCTTTCTTT.

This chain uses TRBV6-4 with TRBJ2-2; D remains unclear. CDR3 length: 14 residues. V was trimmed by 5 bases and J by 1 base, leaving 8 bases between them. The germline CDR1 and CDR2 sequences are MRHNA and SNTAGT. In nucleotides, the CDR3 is TGTGCCAGCAGTCGGACCCAGAACACCGGGGAGCTGTTTTTT. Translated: CASSRTQNTGELFF.

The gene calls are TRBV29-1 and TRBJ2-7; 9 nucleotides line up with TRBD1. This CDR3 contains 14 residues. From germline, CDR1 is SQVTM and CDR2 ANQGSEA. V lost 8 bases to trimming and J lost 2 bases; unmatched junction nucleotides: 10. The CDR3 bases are TGCAGCCCACCGCCGGGACAGGGTACCTACGAGCAGTACTTC. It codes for CSPPPGQGTYEQYF.

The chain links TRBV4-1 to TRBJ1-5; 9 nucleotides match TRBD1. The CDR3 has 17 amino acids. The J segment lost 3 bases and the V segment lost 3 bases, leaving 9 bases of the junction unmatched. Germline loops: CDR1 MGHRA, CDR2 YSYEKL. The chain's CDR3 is CASSQGGQGRNNQPQHF. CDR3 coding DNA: TGCGCCAGCAGCCAGGGGGGACAGGGCCGTAACAATCAGCCCCAGCATTTT.

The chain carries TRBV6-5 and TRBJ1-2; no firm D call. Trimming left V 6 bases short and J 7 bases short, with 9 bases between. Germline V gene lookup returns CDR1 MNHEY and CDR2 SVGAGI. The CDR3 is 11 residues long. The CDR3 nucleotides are TGTGCCAGCAGCGAGGGTTCTGGCTACACCTTC. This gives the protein CASSEGSGYTF.

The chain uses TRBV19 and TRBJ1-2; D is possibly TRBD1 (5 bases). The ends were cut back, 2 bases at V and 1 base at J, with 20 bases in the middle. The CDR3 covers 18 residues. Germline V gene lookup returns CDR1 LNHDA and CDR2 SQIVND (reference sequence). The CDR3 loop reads CASSIPPSSGRINYGYTF. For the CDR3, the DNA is TGTGCCAGTAGTATACCCCCCTCCTCGGGACGGATTAACTATGGCTACACCTTC.

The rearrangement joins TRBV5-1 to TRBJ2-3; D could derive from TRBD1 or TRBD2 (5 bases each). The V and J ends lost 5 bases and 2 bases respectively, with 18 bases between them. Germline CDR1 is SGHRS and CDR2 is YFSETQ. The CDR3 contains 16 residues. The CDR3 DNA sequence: TGCGCCAGCAGTTCACAGCCTGGGGGAAACACAGATACGCAGTATTTT. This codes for CASSSQPGGNTDTQYF. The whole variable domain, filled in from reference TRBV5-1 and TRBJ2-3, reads KAGVTQTPRYLIKTRGQQVTLSCSPISGHRSVSWYQQTPGQGLQFLFEYFSETQRNKGNFPGRFSGRQFSNSRSEMNVSTLELGDSALYLCASSSQPGGNTDTQYFGPGTRLTVL.

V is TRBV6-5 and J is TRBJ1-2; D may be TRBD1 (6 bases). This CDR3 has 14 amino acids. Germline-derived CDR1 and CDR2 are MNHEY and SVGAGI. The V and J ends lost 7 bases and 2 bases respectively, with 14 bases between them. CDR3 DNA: TGTGCCAGCACCCAAAGGGGGGGGAACTATGGCTACACCTTC. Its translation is CASTQRGGNYGYTF.

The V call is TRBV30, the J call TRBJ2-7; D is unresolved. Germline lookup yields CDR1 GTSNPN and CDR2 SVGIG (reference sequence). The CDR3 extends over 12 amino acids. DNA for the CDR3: TGTGCGTGCTCAACGGGTGCCTACGAGCAGTACTTC. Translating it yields CACSTGAYEQYF. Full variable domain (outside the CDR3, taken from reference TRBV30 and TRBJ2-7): SQTIHQWPATLVQPVGSPLSLECTVEGTSNPNLYWYRQAAGRGLQLLFYSVGIGQISSEVPQNLSASRPQDRQFILSSKKLLLSDSGFYLCACSTGAYEQYFGPGTRLTVT.

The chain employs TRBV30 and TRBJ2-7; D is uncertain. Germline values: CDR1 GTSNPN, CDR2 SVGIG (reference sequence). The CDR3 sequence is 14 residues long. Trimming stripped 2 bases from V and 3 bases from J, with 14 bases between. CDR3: CAWSSPGGNYEQYF. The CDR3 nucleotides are TGTGCCTGGAGTTCCCCAGGTGGAAACTACGAGCAGTACTTC.

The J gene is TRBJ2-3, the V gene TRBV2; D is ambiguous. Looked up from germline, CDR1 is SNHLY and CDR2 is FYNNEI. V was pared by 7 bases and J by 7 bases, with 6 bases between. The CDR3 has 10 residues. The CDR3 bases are TGTGCCAGCAATCAAAATACGCAGTATTTT. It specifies CASNQNTQYF.

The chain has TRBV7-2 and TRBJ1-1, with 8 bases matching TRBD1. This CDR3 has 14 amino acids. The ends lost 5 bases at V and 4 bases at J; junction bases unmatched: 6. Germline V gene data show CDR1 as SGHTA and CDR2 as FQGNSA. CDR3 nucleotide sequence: TGTGCCAGCAGCCTCTACAGGGGGACCACTGAAGCTTTCTTT. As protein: CASSLYRGTTEAFF.

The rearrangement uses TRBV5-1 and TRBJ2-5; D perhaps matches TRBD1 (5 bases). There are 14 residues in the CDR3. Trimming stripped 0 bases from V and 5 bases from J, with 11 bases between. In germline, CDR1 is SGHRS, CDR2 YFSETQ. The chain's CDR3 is CASSLGAKGETQYF. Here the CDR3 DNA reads TGCGCCAGCAGCTTGGGGGCAAAGGGGGAGACCCAGTACTTC.

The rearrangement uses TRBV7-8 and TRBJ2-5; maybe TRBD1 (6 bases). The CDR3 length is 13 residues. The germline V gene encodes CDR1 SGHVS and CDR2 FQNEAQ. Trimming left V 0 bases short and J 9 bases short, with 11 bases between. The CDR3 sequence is CASSLATGRAQYF. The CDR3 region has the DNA TGTGCCAGCAGCTTAGCGACAGGCAGGGCCCAGTACTTC.

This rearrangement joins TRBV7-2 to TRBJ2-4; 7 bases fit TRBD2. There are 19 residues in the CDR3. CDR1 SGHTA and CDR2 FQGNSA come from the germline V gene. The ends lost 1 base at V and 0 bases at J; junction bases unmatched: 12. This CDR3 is CASSLDLAETGLAKNIQYF. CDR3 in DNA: TGTGCCAGCAGCTTAGACCTAGCGGAGACGGGCCTAGCCAAAAACATTCAGTACTTC.

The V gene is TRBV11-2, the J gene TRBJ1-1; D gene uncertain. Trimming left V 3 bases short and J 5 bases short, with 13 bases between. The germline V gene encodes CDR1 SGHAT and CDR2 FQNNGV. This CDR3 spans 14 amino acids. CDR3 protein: CASSFGASGTEAFF. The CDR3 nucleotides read TGTGCCAGCAGCTTCGGTGCCTCGGGGACTGAAGCTTTCTTT.

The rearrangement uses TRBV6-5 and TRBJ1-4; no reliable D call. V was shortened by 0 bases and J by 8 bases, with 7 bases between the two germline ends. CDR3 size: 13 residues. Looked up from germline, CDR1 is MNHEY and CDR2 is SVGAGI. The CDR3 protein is CASSYSRREKLFF. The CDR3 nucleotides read TGTGCCAGCAGTTACTCCCGGAGGGAAAAACTGTTTTTT.